Here is one T cell receptor (beta chain) with its context. This sample was included in a study of blood T cell repertoires in COVID-19. Study-wide context: There were acute and convalescent COVID-19 samples, and they came from the United States, Italy and Spain.

The assay was immunoSEQ multiplex PCR, and TCRdb's table has in-frame clones only and misses some. Of 200,000 to 250,000 clones listed, 85% to 90% are singletons. Per the germline V gene, CDR1 is SGHRS and CDR2 is YFSETQ. This CDR3 contains 14 residues. V shed 5 bases and J shed 0 bases, with 11 bases lying between them. Sequences were obtained from peripheral blood. The gene calls are TRBV5-1 and TRBJ1-1, with a weak D call TRBD1 (6 bases). This clonotype originated in a man aged 50 or older with acute or convalescent COVID-19. The CDR3 reads CASSDRRLNTEAFF. DNA for the CDR3: TGCGCCAGCAGTGACAGGCGGCTGAACACTGAAGCTTTCTTT. The full variable domain, completed using reference TRBV5-1 and TRBJ1-1, is KAGVTQTPRYLIKTRGQQVTLSCSPISGHRSVSWYQQTPGQGLQFLFEYFSETQRNKGNFPGRFSGRQFSNSRSEMNVSTLELGDSALYLCASSDRRLNTEAFFGQGTRLTVV.